The 26 T cell receptor beta chains below come from one sample, sequenced in a study of post-analysis software for immune sequencing data. Study-wide points: Roughly 5 TRBV segments were significantly more frequent in patients than in controls. TRBV5-6, TRBV5-1 and TRBV20-1 were among these segments.

Unique molecular identifiers had been added to the TCR beta cDNA libraries. A single record per CDR3 protein comes from TCRdb applying MiXCR to the PCR reads. The table records hundreds of thousands of distinct CDR3 sequences, approximately 34% of them present only once. Antigens of these TCRs are unknown. Sequenced sample: blood. These receptors came from a girl aged 10 to 17 with multiple sclerosis.

About this clonotype itself: A much larger clone differs from this one at a single base, so this may be a read error. The rearrangement joins TRBV11-2 to TRBJ2-1; either TRBD1 or TRBD2 may supply D (5 bases each). Per the germline V gene, CDR1 is SGHAT and CDR2 is FQNNGV. This CDR3 is built from 13 residues. Trimming removed 1 base from V and 8 bases from J, with 9 bases in between. CDR3 protein: CASSLAGRDEQFF. CDR3 nucleotide sequence: TGTGCCAGCAGCTTAGCAGGGCGGGATGAGCAGTTCTTC.

A single count supports this clonotype. This chain links TRBV5-1 with TRBJ2-1; D is undetermined. The CDR3 is made up of 12 amino acids. Trimming took 5 bases from V and 13 from J, leaving 16 bases between them. Germline lookup yields CDR1 SGHRS and CDR2 YFSETQ. Written as DNA, the CDR3 is TGCGCCAGCAGTGAAGAACAAGAGACCCAGTTCTTC. Residues: CASSEEQETQFF.

The chain is built from TRBV29-1 and TRBJ2-1; D is tentatively TRBD1 or TRBD2 (7 bases each). V was clipped by 7 bases and J by 9 bases, with 13 bases between them. Looked up from germline, CDR1 is SQVTM and CDR2 is ANQGSEA. This CDR3 region has 11 residues. The CDR3, as DNA: TGCAGCGCCGCAGGGGGGGTTGAGCAGTTCTTC. Encoded protein: CSAAGGVEQFF.

This clonotype was counted many times. The chain recombines TRBV6-5 with TRBJ2-1, with 7 positions matching TRBD1. Per the germline V gene, CDR1 is MNHEY and CDR2 is SVGAGI. The CDR3 contains 16 residues. V shed 4 bases and J 0 bases; nucleotides not matched to a gene: 6. For the CDR3, the DNA is TGTGCCAGCAGTTCCCGTAGGACAGGCTCCTACAATGAGCAGTTCTTC. This gives the protein CASSSRRTGSYNEQFF.

There are many counts of this clonotype. V and J are TRBV7-2 and TRBJ2-3; D is undetermined. V was clipped by 6 bases and J by 2 bases, with 9 bases between them. Germline CDR1 SGHTA, CDR2 FQGNSA. The length of the CDR3 is 13 residues. CDR3 DNA: TGTGCCAGCAGACCCTCTAACACAGATACGCAGTATTTT. Protein: CASRPSNTDTQYF.

This rearrangement joins TRBV29-1 to TRBJ1-2; TRBD1 is a possible D gene (5 bases). The CDR3 covers 12 residues. V lost 3 bases and J 2 bases, leaving 7 bases between the germline ends. Looked up from germline, CDR1 is SQVTM and CDR2 is ANQGSEA. Written as DNA, the CDR3 is TGCAGCGTTGATGGGGACAACTATGGCTACACCTTC. Translation: CSVDGDNYGYTF. The full variable domain, in which reference TRBV29-1 and TRBJ1-2 provide the parts outside the CDR3, is SAVISQKPSRDICQRGTSLTIQCQVDSQVTMMFWYRQQPGQSLTLIATANQGSEATYESGFVIDKFPISRPNLTFSTLTVSNMSPEDSSIYLCSVDGDNYGYTFGSGTRLTVV.

In its sample, this clonotype was seen many times. The V call is TRBV7-9, the J call TRBJ2-7; no firm D call. This CDR3 comprises 9 residues. V was trimmed by 9 bases and J by 1 base, leaving 1 base between them. Per the germline V gene, CDR1 is SEHNR and CDR2 is FQNEAQ (reference sequence). The CDR3 protein is CARSYEQYF. In nucleotides, the CDR3 is TGTGCCAGGTCCTACGAGCAGTACTTC.

This clonotype has at least ten counts. The J gene is TRBJ2-1, the V gene TRBV20-1; 7 bases agree with TRBD2. V shed 1 base and J 9 bases; nucleotides not matched to a gene: 3. The V gene's germline CDR1 is DFQATT and CDR2 SNEGSKA (reference sequence). The CDR3 runs 12 residues. The DNA for the CDR3 is TGCAGTGCTAGAGGGACTAGAAGTGAGCAGTTCTTC. Protein sequence: CSARGTRSEQFF.

This clonotype has a single count. The chain recombines TRBV10-3 with TRBJ2-3; tentatively, D is TRBD1 or TRBD2 (5 bases each). Germline values: CDR1 ENHRY, CDR2 SYGVKD. The V end was cut by 8 bases, the J end by 4 bases, with 19 bases between. This CDR3 is built from 15 residues. The CDR3 DNA follows: TGTGCCATCCGTAGGGACGGACGTTCCTCAGATACGCAGTATTTT. This gives the protein CAIRRDGRSSDTQYF.

About this clonotype itself: A read error may be the cause here, since a much bigger clone is one base away. This sequence joins TRBV7-2 and TRBJ2-5, with D uncertain. The CDR3 runs 13 residues. From germline, CDR1 is SGHTA and CDR2 FQGNSA. The DNA for the CDR3 is TGTGCCAGCAGCGCCGGGCCTCAAGAGGCCCAGTACTTC. Translation gives CASSAGPQEAQYF.

On this clonotype itself: Just one base apart from a much larger clone, this may be a read error. The rearrangement links TRBV4-1 to TRBJ1-4; TRBD1 matches at 9 bases. The J segment lost 13 bases and the V segment lost 4 bases, leaving 16 bases of the junction unmatched. This CDR3 spans 16 amino acids. The germline V gene encodes CDR1 MGHRA and CDR2 YSYEKL. CDR3 nucleotide sequence: TGCGCCAGCAGCCCGATTCCGGGACAGGGCGGAGGAAGACTGTTTTTT. The encoded protein is CASSPIPGQGGGRLFF.

This clonotype has at least ten counts. The rearrangement uses TRBV7-9 and TRBJ1-2, with D possibly matching TRBD1 (5 bases). Germline V gene data show CDR1 as SEHNR and CDR2 as FQNEAQ (reference sequence). Trimming shortened V by 5 bases and J by 4 bases, and 17 bases separated the two germline ends. This CDR3 is 15 amino acids long. In DNA, the CDR3 is TGTGCCAGCAGCGGTGGCCAGGGACCCTTCTATGGCTACACCTTC. Translating it yields CASSGGQGPFYGYTF. The full variable domain, in which reference TRBV7-9 and TRBJ1-2 provide the parts outside the CDR3, is DTGVSQNPRHKITKRGQNVTFRCDPISEHNRLYWYRQTLGQGPEFLTYFQNEAQLEKSRLLSDRFSAERPKGSFSTLEIQRTEQGDSAMYLCASSGGQGPFYGYTFGSGTRLTVV.

In its sample, this clonotype was seen once. A much larger clonotype is one base distant, so this may be a read error. The chain employs TRBV7-9 and TRBJ2-5; 9 bases are shared with TRBD1. The DNA end is more similar to TRBJ2-7, so the J call may be wrong. This CDR3 is built from 16 residues. Per the germline V gene, CDR1 is SEHNR and CDR2 is FQNEAQ (reference sequence). The CDR3: CASNRSPKQGASEQYF. The CDR3 DNA follows: TGTGCCAGCAACCGATCTCCCAAACAGGGGGCTAGCGAGCAGTACTTC.

The sample holds many counts of this clonotype. The V and J genes are TRBV20-1 and TRBJ2-5; possibly TRBD1 for D (6 bases). The CDR3 spans 17 residues. CDR1 is DFQATT and CDR2 is SNEGSKA in the germline V gene (reference sequence). V lost 4 bases to trimming and J lost 0 bases, with 21 bases between them. CDR3 in amino acids: CSAKVPAGTKYQETQYF. DNA for the CDR3: TGCAGTGCTAAAGTACCAGCCGGGACAAAGTACCAAGAGACCCAGTACTTC.

This clonotype was recorded many times. The V and J genes are TRBV7-9 and TRBJ2-1; D unclear. CDR3 length: 11 amino acids. CDR1 is SEHNR and CDR2 is FQNEAQ in the germline V gene (reference sequence). The ends were cut back, 5 bases at V and 13 bases at J, with 12 bases in the middle. The DNA for the CDR3 is TGTGCCAGCAGCACTAAGGGTTTTCAGTTCTTC. This encodes CASSTKGFQFF.

The sample holds one count of this clonotype. A read error may explain this, as a much larger clone is one base away. This rearrangement joins TRBV5-1 to TRBJ1-2; D might be TRBD1 (6 bases). The CDR3 is 14 amino acids. V lost 1 base, J lost 5 bases, and 12 bases lay in between. CDR1 and CDR2 (germline): SGHRS, YFSETQ. The CDR3 bases are TGCGCCAGCAGCTTGTCGGGGGCGGAGTATGGCTACACCTTC. Protein sequence: CASSLSGAEYGYTF.

This clonotype came up many times. This chain connects TRBV29-1 to TRBJ2-6; no definite D call. Trimming shortened V by 7 bases and J by 0 bases, and 10 bases separated the two germline ends. The CDR3 runs to 14 residues. Germline lookup yields CDR1 SQVTM and CDR2 ANQGSEA. The CDR3 reads CSAKASSGANVLTF. CDR3 bases: TGCAGCGCTAAAGCCTCCTCTGGGGCCAACGTCCTGACTTTC. Drawing the rest from reference TRBV29-1 and TRBJ2-6, the complete variable domain is SAVISQKPSRDICQRGTSLTIQCQVDSQVTMMFWYRQQPGQSLTLIATANQGSEATYESGFVIDKFPISRPNLTFSTLTVSNMSPEDSSIYLCSAKASSGANVLTFGAGSRLTVL.

Notes on this clonotype: A clone one base away is much larger, so this may be a read error. The J gene is TRBJ2-7, the V gene TRBV3-1; 9 positions agree with TRBD1. The better agreement between TRBJ2-5 and the DNA end casts doubt on the J call. Per germline, CDR1 LGHDT and CDR2 YNNKEL (reference sequence). This CDR3 spans 17 amino acids. The CDR3: CASSQPRDRGCRETQYF. The CDR3 DNA follows: TGTGCCAGCAGCCAACCCCGTGACAGGGGGTGCCGGGAGACCCAGTACTTC.

Comment on this clonotype: A much larger clone lies a single base off, so this may be a read error. The rearrangement links TRBV15 to TRBJ2-1, with TRBD2 matching over 11 bases. The CDR3 has 17 residues. The V gene's germline CDR1 is LNHNV and CDR2 YYDKDF (reference sequence). For the CDR3, the DNA is TGTGCCACCAGCAGACGCCTTAGCGGGAGGGCCTACAGTGAGCAGTTCTTC. Translated, it gives CATSRRLSGRAYSEQFF.

At least ten counts were recorded for this clonotype. The chain employs TRBV7-8 and TRBJ2-4; TRBD2 is a possible D gene (6 bases). The germline CDR1 and CDR2 sequences are SGHVS and FQNEAQ. V lost 2 bases and J lost 7, with 6 bases in between. The CDR3 spans 12 residues. The CDR3 here is CASSLSGNIQYF. CDR3 coding DNA: TGTGCCAGCAGCTTAAGCGGGAACATTCAGTACTTC.

This chain connects TRBV24-1 to TRBJ2-1; 11 bases are shared with TRBD1. The V gene's germline CDR1 is KGHDR and CDR2 SFDVKD. CDR3 size: 16 residues. With V trimmed by 4 bases and J by 3 bases, 4 bases remained unmatched. The CDR3 here is CATSDSGQGGYNEQFF. CDR3 in DNA: TGTGCCACCAGTGACTCGGGACAGGGGGGCTACAATGAGCAGTTCTTC.

This clonotype has just a few counts. V and J are TRBV2 and TRBJ2-3; D is perhaps TRBD2 (6 bases). Germline values: CDR1 SNHLY, CDR2 FYNNEI. The ends were cut back, 6 bases at V and 3 bases at J, with 19 bases in the middle. The CDR3 consists of 16 residues. CDR3 nucleotide sequence: TGTGCCAGCAGCGACCCGGGGAGGCGGGTAACAGATACGCAGTATTTT. Residues: CASSDPGRRVTDTQYF.

A note on this clonotype: This could be a read error, since a much larger clone is one nucleotide away. The chain combines TRBV6-1 with TRBJ2-3; TRBD2 matches 12 bases. V was clipped by 6 bases and J by 6 bases; unmatched bases: 13. CDR1 is MNHNS and CDR2 is SASEGT in the germline V gene. The CDR3 has 17 residues. The CDR3 DNA sequence: TGTGCCAGCAGCCTGGGGACTAGCGGGCCGCCTGCGGATACGCAGTATTTT. It is translated as CASSLGTSGPPADTQYF.

This chain links TRBV29-1 with TRBJ2-1; D remains unclear. V lost 5 bases and J lost 5, with 13 bases in between. The CDR3 spans 13 residues. Germline assignment: CDR1 SQVTM and CDR2 ANQGSEA. The CDR3 DNA reads as TGCAGCGTTTCCTTCAACCTCGACAATGAGCAGTTCTTC. Residues: CSVSFNLDNEQFF.

As regards this clonotype: A much larger clone is a single base away; this may be a read error. The chain has TRBV24-1 and TRBJ1-2, with no clear D. This CDR3 is built from 13 residues. Per germline, CDR1 KGHDR and CDR2 SFDVKD. The CDR3 DNA follows: TGTGCCACCGGTGACCCCCGAGCAGATGGCTACACCTTC. Its translation is CATGDPRADGYTF.

In regard to this clonotype: A read error may explain this, as a much larger clone is one base away. Lacking the conserved final phenylalanine or tryptophan, this CDR3 likely reflects a read error. The J gene is TRBJ1-5, the V gene TRBV5-1; D is undetermined. Germline V gene sequence: CDR1 SGHRS, CDR2 YFSETQ. The CDR3 runs to 13 residues. Trimming removed 2 bases at V and 6 bases at J, with 9 bases between. The CDR3 spells CASSFAEGQPQHC. CDR3 in DNA: TGCGCCAGCAGCTTTGCGGAGGGTCAGCCCCAGCATTGT.